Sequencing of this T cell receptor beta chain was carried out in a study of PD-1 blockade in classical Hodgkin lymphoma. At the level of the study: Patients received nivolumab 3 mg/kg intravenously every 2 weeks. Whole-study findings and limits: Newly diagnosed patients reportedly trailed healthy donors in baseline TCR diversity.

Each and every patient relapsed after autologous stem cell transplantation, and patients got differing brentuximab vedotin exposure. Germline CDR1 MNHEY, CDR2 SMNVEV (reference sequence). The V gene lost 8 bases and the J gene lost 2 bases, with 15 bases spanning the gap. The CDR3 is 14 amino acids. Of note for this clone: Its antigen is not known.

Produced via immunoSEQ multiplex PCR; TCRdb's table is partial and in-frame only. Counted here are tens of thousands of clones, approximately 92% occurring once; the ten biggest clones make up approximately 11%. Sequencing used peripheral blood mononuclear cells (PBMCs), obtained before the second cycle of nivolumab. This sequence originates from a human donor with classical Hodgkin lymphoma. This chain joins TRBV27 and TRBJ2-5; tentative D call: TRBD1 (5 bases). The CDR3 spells CASRFRGSQETQYF. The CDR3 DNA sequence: TGTGCCAGCCGCTTTAGGGGCAGTCAAGAGACCCAGTACTTC.